Sequencing of this T cell receptor beta chain was carried out in a study of blood T cell repertoires in COVID-19. Residents of about two dozen US areas, aged about 18 to 89 years, made up the participants. The authors' processing: Reference gene primer amplification gave estimated nucleated cell counts. Profiling relied on immunoSEQ multiplex PCR, and the TCRdb table lists in-frame clones only, not all of them. Clone size and the V and J calls come from that table; the DNA yielded D and trimming. The sample yields around 250,000 clones, 70% to 90% seen once. CDR1 SNHLY and CDR2 FYNNEI come from the germline V gene. The CDR3 spans 14 residues. Trimming took 8 bases from V and 1 from J; bases not matched to a gene: 4. This clone came up a few times.

Sequenced input: PBMCs or T cells enriched from blood (not recorded which). The genes are TRBV2 and TRBJ2-2; TRBD1 matches 7 bases. This TCR was recovered from a woman aged 50 to 60 who had been exposed to COVID-19. This chain's CDR3 is CASGQELNTGELFF. The CDR3 DNA reads TGTGCCAGCGGACAGGAGTTGAACACCGGGGAGCTGTTTTTT.